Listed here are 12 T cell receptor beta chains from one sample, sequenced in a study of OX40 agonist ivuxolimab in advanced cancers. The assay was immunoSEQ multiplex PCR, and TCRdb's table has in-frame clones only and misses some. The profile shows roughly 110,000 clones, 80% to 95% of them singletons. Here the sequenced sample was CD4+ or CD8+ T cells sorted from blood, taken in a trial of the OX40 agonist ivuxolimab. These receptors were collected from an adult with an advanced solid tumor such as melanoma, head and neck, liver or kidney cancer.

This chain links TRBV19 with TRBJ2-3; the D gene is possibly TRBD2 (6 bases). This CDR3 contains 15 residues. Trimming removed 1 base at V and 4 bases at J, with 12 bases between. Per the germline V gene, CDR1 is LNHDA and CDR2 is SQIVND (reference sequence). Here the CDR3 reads CASSIAGEPPDTQYF. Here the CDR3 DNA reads TGTGCCAGTAGTATAGCGGGAGAGCCCCCAGATACGCAGTATTTT.

The CDR3, as DNA: TGCGCCAGCAGCCCGAGCCGGTCTGACACTGAAGCTTTCTTT. It translates to CASSPSRSDTEAFF. V and J are TRBV5-1 and TRBJ1-1; D remains ambiguous. The germline V gene has CDR1 SGHRS and CDR2 YFSETQ. The V end was cut by 4 bases, the J end by 3 bases, with 13 bases between. CDR3 size: 14 residues. Filled out from reference TRBV5-1 and TRBJ1-1, the complete variable domain reads KAGVTQTPRYLIKTRGQQVTLSCSPISGHRSVSWYQQTPGQGLQFLFEYFSETQRNKGNFPGRFSGRQFSNSRSEMNVSTLELGDSALYLCASSPSRSDTEAFFGQGTRLTVV.

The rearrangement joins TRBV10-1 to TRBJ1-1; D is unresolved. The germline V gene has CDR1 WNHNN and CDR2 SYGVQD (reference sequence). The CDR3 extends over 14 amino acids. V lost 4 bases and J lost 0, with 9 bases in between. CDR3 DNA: TGCGCCAGCAGTGTTGAGGGCATGAACACTGAAGCTTTCTTT. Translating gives CASSVEGMNTEAFF.

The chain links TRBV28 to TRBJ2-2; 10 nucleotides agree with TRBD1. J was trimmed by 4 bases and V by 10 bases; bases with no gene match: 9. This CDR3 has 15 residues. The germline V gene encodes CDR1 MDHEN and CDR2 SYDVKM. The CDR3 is CATSPGQGSTGELFF. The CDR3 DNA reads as TGTGCCACTTCACCGGGACAGGGGTCCACCGGGGAGCTGTTTTTT.

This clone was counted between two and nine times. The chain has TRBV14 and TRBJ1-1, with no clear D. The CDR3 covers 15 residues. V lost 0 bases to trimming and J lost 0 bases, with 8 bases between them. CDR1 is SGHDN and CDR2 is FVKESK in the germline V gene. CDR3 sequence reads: CASSQDLLMNTEAFF. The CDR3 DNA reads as TGTGCCAGCAGCCAAGACTTACTCATGAACACTGAAGCTTTCTTT.

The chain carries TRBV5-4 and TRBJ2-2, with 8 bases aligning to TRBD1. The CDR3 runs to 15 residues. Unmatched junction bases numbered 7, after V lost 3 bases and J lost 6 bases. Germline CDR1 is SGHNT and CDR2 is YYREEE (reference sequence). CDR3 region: CASSSGQGRPGELFF. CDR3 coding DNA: TGTGCCAGCAGCTCAGGACAGGGACGGCCCGGGGAGCTGTTTTTT.

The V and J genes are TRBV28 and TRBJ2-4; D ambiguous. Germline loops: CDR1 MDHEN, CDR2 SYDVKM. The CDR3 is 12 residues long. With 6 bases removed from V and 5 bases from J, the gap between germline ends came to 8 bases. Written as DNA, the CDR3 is TGTGCCAGCAGGCCGGGTCAAAACATTCAGTACTTC. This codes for CASRPGQNIQYF.

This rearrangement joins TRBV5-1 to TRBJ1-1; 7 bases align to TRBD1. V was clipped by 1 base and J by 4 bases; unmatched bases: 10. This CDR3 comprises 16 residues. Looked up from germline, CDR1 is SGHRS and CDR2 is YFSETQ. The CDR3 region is CASSLQGGGAGTEAFF. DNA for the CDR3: TGCGCCAGCAGCTTGCAAGGAGGGGGCGCGGGCACTGAAGCTTTCTTT.

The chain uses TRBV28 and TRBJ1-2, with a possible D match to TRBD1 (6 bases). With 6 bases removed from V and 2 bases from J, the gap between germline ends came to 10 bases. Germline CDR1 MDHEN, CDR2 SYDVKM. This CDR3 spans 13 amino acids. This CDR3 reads CASRTTGNYGYTF. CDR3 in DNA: TGTGCCAGCAGAACAACAGGGAACTATGGCTACACCTTC.

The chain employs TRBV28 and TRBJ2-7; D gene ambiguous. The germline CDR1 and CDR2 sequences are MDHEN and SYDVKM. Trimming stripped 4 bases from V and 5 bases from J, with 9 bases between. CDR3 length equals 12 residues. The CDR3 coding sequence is TGTGCCAGCAGTTCTCGGACGGACGAGCAGTACTTC. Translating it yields CASSSRTDEQYF.

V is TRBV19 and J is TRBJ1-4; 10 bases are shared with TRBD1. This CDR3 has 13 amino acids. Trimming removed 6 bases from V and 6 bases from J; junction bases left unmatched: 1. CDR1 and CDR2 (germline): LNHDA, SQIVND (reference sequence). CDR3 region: CASRGQGYEKLFF. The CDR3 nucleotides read TGTGCCAGTAGGGGACAGGGGTATGAAAAACTGTTTTTT.

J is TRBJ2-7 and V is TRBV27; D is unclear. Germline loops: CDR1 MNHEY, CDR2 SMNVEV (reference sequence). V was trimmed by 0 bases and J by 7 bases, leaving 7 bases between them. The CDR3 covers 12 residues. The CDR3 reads CASSLSNPEQYF. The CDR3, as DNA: TGTGCCAGCAGTTTATCGAATCCGGAGCAGTACTTC.